This T cell receptor beta chain was profiled in a study of CD8+ T cells in alopecia areata. cDNA serving as the sequencing template came from extracted, reverse transcribed RNA. Here immunoSEQ multiplex PCR was the method, and the copy in TCRdb shows in-frame clones only, minus some. The table shows 90,000 to 120,000 clones, with roughly 89% occurring only once. As concerns this clone: Its antigen remains unidentified.

V shed 0 bases and J shed 5 bases, with 17 bases lying between them. The CDR3 loop spans 16 amino acids. Germline V gene data show CDR1 as LGHNA and CDR2 as YSLEER. Treatment defined: oral pan-JAK inhibitor, 5-10 mg twice daily. Study results and limitations: Persistence of many expanded lesional clones was seen in scalp and blood during tofacitinib.

The TCR comes from a human donor with alopecia areata. The rearrangement uses TRBV4-3 and TRBJ2-7, with D possibly being TRBD1 or TRBD2 (5 bases each). This material consisted of CD8+ T cells sorted from blood, taken at week 24, from a patient treated with tofacitinib. CDR3 DNA: TGCGCCAGCAGCCAAGATTTTGGGGGTAGGGTCCACGAGCAGTACTTC. Translation: CASSQDFGGRVHEQYF.